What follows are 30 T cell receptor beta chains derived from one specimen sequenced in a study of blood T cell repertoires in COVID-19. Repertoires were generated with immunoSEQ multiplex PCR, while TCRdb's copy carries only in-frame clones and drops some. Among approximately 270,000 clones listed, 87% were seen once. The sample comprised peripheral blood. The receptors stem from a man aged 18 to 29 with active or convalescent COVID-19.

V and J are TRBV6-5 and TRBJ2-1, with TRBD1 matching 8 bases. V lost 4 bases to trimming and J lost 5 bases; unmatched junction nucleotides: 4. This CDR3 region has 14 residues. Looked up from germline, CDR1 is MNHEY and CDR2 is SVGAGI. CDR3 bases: TGTGCCAGCAGTTTCAAGACAGGGGACAATGAGCAGTTCTTC. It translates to CASSFKTGDNEQFF.

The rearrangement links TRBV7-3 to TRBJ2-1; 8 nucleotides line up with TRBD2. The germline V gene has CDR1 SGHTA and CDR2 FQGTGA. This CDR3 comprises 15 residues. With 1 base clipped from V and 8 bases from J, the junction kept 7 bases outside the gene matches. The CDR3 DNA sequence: TGTGCCAGCAGCTTAAGCGGGGGGCTACCCCATGAGCAGTTCTTC. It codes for CASSLSGGLPHEQFF.

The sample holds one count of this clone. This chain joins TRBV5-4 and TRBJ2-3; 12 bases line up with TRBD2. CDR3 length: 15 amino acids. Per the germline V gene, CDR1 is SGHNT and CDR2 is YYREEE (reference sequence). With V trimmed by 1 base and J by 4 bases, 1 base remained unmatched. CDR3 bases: TGTGCCAGCAGCTTGAGGACTAGCGGGGCAGATACGCAGTATTTT. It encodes CASSLRTSGADTQYF. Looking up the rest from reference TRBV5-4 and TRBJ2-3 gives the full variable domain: ETGVTQSPTHLIKTRGQQVTLRCSSQSGHNTVSWYQQALGQGPQFIFQYYREEENGRGNFPPRFSGLQFPNYSSELNVNALELDDSALYLCASSLRTSGADTQYFGPGTRLTVL.

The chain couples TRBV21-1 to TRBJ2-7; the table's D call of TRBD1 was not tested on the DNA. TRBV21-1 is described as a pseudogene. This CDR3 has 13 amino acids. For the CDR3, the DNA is TGTGCCAGCAGCCTCACACAGCATAAAGAATCCCCTTTC. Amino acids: CASSLTQHKESPF.

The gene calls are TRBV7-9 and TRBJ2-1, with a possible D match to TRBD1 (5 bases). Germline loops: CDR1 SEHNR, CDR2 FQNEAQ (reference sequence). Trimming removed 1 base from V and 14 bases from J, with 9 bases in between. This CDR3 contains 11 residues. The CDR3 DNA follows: TGTGCCAGCAGCTTAGAGCAGGGCGAGTTCTTC. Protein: CASSLEQGEFF.

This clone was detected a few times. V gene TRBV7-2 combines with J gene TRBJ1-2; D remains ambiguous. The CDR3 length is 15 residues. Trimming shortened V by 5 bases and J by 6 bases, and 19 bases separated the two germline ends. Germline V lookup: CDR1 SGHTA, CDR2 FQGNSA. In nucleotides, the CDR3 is TGTGCCAGCAGCCTTAGCGTAGGCGGGCTCCATGGCTACACCTTC. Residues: CASSLSVGGLHGYTF.

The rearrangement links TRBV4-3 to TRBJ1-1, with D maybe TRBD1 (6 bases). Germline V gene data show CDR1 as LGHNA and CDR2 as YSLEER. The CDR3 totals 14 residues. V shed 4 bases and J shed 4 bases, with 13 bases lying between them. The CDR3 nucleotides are TGCGCCAGCAGCCGCGGGGGGGCAAGCACTGAAGCTTTCTTT. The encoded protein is CASSRGGASTEAFF.

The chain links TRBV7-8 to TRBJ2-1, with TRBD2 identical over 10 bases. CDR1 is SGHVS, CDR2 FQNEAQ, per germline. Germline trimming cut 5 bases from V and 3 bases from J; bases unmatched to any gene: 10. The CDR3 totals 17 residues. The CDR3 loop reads CASSPAALAGDYNEQFF. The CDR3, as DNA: TGTGCCAGCAGCCCCGCCGCCCTAGCGGGAGACTACAATGAGCAGTTCTTC.

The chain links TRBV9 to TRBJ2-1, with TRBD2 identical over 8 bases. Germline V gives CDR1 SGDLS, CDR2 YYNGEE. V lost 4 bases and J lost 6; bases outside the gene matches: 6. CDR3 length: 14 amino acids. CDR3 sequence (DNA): TGTGCCAGCAGCTCCCGGACTAGCAGCAATGAGCAGTTCTTC. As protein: CASSSRTSSNEQFF.

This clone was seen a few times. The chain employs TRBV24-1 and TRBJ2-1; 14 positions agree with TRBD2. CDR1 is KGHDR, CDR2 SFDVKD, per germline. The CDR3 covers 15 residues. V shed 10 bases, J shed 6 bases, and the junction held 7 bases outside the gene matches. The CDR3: CATTSGRAMANEQFF. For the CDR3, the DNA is TGTGCCACGACTAGCGGGAGGGCCATGGCCAATGAGCAGTTCTTC.

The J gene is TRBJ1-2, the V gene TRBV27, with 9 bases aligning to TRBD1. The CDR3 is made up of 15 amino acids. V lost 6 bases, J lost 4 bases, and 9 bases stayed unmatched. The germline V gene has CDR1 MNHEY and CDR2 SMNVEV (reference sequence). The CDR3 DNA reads TGTGCCAGCAGGGTACAGGGGGCTCAGCCCTATGGCTACACCTTC. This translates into CASRVQGAQPYGYTF.

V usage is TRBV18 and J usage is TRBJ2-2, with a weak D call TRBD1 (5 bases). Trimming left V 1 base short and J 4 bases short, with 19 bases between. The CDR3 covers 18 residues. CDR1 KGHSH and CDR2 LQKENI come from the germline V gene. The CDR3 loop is CASSPQGVLPLRTGELFF. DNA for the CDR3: TGTGCCAGCTCACCACAAGGGGTTCTCCCTTTGCGCACCGGGGAGCTGTTTTTT.

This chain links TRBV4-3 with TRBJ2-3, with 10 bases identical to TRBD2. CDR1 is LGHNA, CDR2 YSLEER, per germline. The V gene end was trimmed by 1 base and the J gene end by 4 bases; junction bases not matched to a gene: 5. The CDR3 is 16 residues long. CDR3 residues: CASSQATSGNADTQYF. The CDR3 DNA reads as TGCGCCAGCAGCCAAGCAACTAGCGGGAATGCAGATACGCAGTATTTT.

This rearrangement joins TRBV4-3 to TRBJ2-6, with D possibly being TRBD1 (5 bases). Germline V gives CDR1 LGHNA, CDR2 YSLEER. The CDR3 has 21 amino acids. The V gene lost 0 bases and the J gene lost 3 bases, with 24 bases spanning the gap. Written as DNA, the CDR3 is TGCGCCAGCAGCCAAGAGAGTGTATTGGGGCAGGGCCGAGTTGGGGCCAACGTCCTGACTTTC. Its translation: CASSQESVLGQGRVGANVLTF.

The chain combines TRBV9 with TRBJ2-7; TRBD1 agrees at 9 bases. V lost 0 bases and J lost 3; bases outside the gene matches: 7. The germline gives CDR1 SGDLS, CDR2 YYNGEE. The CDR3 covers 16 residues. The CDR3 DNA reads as TGTGCCAGCAGCGTAGAAGGCGGGACAGGGATCTACGAGCAGTACTTC. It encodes CASSVEGGTGIYEQYF.

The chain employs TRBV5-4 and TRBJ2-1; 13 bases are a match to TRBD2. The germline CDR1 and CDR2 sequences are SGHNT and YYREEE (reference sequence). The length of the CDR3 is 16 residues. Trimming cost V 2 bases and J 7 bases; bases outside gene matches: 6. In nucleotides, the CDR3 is TGTGCCAGCAGCTTCACGACTAGCGGGAGGATAAATGAGCAGTTCTTC. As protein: CASSFTTSGRINEQFF.

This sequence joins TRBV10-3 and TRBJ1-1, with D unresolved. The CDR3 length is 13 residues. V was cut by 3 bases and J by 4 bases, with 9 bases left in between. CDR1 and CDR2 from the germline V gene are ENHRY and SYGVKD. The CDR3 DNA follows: TGTGCCATCAGTGACACAGCCCTCACTGAAGCTTTCTTT. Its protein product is CAISDTALTEAFF.

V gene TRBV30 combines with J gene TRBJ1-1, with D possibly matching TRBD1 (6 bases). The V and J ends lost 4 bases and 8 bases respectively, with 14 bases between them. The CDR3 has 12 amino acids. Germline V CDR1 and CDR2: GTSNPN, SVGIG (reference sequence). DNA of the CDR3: TGTGCCTGGACCAGCGACAGGTCCGAAGCTTTCTTT. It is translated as CAWTSDRSEAFF.

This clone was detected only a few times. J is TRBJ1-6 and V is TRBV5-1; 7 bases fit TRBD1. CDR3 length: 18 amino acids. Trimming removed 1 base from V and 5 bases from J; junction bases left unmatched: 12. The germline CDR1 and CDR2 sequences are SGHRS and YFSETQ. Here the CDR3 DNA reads TGCGCCAGCAGCTTGATGCCCCATCTCACAGGGGATAATTCACCCCTCCACTTT. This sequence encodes CASSLMPHLTGDNSPLHF. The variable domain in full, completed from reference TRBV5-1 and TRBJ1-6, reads KAGVTQTPRYLIKTRGQQVTLSCSPISGHRSVSWYQQTPGQGLQFLFEYFSETQRNKGNFPGRFSGRQFSNSRSEMNVSTLELGDSALYLCASSLMPHLTGDNSPLHFGNGTRLTVT.

The CDR3 region is CASSDGARREQYF. The CDR3 coding sequence is TGCGCCAGCAGCGACGGAGCACGACGCGAGCAGTACTTC. The chain carries TRBV5-1 and TRBJ2-7; unclear D gene. Germline assignment: CDR1 SGHRS and CDR2 YFSETQ. The CDR3 totals 13 residues. V lost 4 bases to trimming and J lost 6 bases, with 14 bases between them.

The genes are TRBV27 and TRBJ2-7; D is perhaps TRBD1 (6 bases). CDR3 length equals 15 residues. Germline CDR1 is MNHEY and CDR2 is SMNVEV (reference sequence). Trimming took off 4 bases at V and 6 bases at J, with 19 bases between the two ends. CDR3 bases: TGTGCCAGCAGTTACCCAGGGGTGAGGTGGACCGAGCAGTACTTC. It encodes CASSYPGVRWTEQYF.

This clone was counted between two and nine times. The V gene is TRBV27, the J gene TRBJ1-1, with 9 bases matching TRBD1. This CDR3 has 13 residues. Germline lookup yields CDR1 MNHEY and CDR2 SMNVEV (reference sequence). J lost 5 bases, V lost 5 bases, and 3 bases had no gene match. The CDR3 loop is CASSNRGLTEAFF. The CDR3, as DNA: TGTGCCAGCAGTAACAGGGGGCTTACTGAAGCTTTCTTT.

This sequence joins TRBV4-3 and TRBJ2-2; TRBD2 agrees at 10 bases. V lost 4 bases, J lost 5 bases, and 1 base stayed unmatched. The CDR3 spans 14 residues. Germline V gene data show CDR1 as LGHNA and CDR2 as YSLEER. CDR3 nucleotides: TGCGCCAGCAGCCGAGCGGGAGGGACCGGGGAGCTGTTTTTT. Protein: CASSRAGGTGELFF.

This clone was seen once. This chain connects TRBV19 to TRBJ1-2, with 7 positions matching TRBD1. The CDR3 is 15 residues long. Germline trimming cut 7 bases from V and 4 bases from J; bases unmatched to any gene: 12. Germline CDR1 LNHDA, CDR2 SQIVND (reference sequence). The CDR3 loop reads CASTKDRVAGYGYTF. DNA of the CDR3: TGTGCCAGTACCAAAGACAGGGTAGCTGGCTATGGCTACACCTTC. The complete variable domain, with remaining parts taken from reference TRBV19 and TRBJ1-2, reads DGGITQSPKYLFRKEGQNVTLSCEQNLNHDAMYWYRQDPGQGLRLIYYSQIVNDFQKGDIAEGYSVSREKKESFPLTVTSAQKNPTAFYLCASTKDRVAGYGYTFGSGTRLTVV.

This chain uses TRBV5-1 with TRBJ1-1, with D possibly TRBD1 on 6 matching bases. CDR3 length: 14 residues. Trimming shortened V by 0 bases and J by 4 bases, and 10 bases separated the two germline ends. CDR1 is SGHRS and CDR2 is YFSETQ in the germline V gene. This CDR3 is CASSLEGDGTEAFF. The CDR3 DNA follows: TGCGCCAGCAGCTTGGAGGGGGACGGCACTGAAGCTTTCTTT.

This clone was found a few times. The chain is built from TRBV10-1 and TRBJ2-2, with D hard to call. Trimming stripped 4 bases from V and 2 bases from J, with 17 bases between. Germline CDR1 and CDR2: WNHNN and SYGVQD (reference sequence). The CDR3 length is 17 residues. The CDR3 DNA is TGCGCCAGCAGTGCTATGTATGGGCAGGCTAACACCGGGGAGCTGTTTTTT. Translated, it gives CASSAMYGQANTGELFF.

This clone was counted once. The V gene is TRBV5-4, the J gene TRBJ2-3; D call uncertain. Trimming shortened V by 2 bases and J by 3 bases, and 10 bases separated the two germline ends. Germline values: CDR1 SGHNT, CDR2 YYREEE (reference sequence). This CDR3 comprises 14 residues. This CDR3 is CASSLRQATDTQYF. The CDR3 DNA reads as TGTGCCAGCAGCTTAAGGCAGGCTACAGATACGCAGTATTTT. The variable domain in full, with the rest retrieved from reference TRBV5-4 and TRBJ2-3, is ETGVTQSPTHLIKTRGQQVTLRCSSQSGHNTVSWYQQALGQGPQFIFQYYREEENGRGNFPPRFSGLQFPNYSSELNVNALELDDSALYLCASSLRQATDTQYFGPGTRLTVL.

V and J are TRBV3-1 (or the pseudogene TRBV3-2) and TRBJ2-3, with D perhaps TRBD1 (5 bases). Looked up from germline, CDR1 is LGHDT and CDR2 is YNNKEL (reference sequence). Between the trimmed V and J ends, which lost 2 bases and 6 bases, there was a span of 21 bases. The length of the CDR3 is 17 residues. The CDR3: CASSQKSAVYSGDTQYF. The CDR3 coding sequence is TGTGCCAGCAGCCAAAAGTCCGCCGTGTATTCAGGGGATACGCAGTATTTT.

For the CDR3, the DNA is TGTGCCAGTAGTATAGCCCCTAGCGGCACCGGGGAGCTGTTTTTT. Translating gives CASSIAPSGTGELFF. V is TRBV19 and J is TRBJ2-2, with 7 positions matching TRBD2. The CDR3 extends over 15 amino acids. The V gene's germline CDR1 is LNHDA and CDR2 SQIVND (reference sequence). V trimming: 1 base; J trimming: 4 bases; junction bases outside the gene matches: 3. Using reference TRBV19 and TRBJ2-2 for the parts outside the CDR3, the full variable domain is DGGITQSPKYLFRKEGQNVTLSCEQNLNHDAMYWYRQDPGQGLRLIYYSQIVNDFQKGDIAEGYSVSREKKESFPLTVTSAQKNPTAFYLCASSIAPSGTGELFFGEGSRLTVL.

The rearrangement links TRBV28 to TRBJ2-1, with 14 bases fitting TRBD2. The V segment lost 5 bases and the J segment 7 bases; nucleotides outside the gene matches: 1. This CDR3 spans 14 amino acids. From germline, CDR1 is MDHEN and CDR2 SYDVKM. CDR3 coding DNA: TGTGCCAGCAGTCGGACTAGCGGGAGGAATGAGCAGTTCTTC. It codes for CASSRTSGRNEQFF.